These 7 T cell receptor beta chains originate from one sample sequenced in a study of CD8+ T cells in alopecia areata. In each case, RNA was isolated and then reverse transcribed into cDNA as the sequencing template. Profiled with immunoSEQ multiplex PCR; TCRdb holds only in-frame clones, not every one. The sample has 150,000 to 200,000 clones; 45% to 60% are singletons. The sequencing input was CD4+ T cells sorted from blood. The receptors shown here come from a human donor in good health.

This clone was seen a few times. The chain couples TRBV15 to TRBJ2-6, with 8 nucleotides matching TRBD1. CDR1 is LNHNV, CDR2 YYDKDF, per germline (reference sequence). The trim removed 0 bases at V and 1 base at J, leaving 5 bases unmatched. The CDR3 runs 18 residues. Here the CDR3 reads CATSRDGQGASGANVLTF. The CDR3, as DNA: TGTGCCACCAGCAGAGACGGGCAGGGGGCATCTGGGGCCAACGTCCTGACTTTC. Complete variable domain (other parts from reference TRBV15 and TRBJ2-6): DAMVIQNPRYQVTQFGKPVTLSCSQTLNHNVMYWYQQKSSQAPKLLFHYYDKDFNNEADTPDNFQSRRPNTSFCFLDIRSPGLGDTAMYLCATSRDGQGASGANVLTFGAGSRLTVL.

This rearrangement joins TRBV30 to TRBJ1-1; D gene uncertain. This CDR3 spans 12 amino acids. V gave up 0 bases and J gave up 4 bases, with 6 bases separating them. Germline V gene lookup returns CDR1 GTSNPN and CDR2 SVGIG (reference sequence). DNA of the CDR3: TGTGCCTGGAGTGTACGTGTCACTGAAGCTTTCTTT. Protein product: CAWSVRVTEAFF. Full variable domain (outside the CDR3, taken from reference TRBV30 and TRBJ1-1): SQTIHQWPATLVQPVGSPLSLECTVEGTSNPNLYWYRQAAGRGLQLLFYSVGIGQISSEVPQNLSASRPQDRQFILSSKKLLLSDSGFYLCAWSVRVTEAFFGQGTRLTVV.

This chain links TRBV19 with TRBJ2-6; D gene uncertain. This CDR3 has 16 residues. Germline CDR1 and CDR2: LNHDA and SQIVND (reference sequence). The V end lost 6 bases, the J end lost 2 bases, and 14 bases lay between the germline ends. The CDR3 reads CASSRVSSAGANVLTF. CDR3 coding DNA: TGTGCCAGTAGCCGGGTCTCTTCAGCTGGGGCCAACGTCCTGACTTTC.

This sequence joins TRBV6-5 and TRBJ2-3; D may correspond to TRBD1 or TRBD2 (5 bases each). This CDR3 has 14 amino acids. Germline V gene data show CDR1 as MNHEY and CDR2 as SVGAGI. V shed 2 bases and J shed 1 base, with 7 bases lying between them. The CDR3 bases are TGTGCCAGCAGTTACCGGGGCCGCACAGATACGCAGTATTTT. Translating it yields CASSYRGRTDTQYF.

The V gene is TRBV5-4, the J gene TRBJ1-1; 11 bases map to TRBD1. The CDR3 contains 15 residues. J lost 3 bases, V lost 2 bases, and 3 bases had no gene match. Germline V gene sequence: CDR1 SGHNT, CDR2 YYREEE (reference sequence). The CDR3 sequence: CASSFGGQGDTEAFF. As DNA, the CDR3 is TGTGCCAGCAGCTTCGGGGGACAGGGGGACACTGAAGCTTTCTTT. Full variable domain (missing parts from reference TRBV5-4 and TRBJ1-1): ETGVTQSPTHLIKTRGQQVTLRCSSQSGHNTVSWYQQALGQGPQFIFQYYREEENGRGNFPPRFSGLQFPNYSSELNVNALELDDSALYLCASSFGGQGDTEAFFGQGTRLTVV.

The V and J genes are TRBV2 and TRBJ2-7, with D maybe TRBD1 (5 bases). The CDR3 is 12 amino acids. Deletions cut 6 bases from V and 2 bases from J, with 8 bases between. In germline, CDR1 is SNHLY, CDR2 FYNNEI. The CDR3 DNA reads TGTGCCAGCAGGACAGAGACCTACGAGCAGTACTTC. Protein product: CASRTETYEQYF.

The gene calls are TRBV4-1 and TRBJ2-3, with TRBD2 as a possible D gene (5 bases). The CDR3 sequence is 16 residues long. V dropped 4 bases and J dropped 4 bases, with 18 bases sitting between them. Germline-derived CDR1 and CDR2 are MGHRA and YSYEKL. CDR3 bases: TGCGCCAGCAGCCGAGAGGGTAGCAAAACAGCAGATACGCAGTATTTT. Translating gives CASSREGSKTADTQYF.